This T cell receptor (beta chain) stems from a study of shared clonotypes between healthy human individuals. Study-level points and caveats: Relative to clonotypes present in all four donors, those not shared had lower generation probabilities.

The protocol was immunoSEQ multiplex PCR, while the TCRdb copy is restricted to in-frame clones and leaves out a portion. Seen here are millions of clones, around 96% observed once, and the top ten hold 0.9% to 1.3%. Terminally differentiated effector memory CD45RA+ cells were excluded from the naive CD8 cells, which were CD45RO-negative and positively selected for CCR7. About this clone itself: Antigen: not known.

Sequenced sample: naive CD8+ T cells sorted from blood. The sequence was collected from a man aged 18 to 30 in good health.

This CDR3 reads CASSLGSRAFF. Here the CDR3 DNA reads TGTGCCAGCAGCTTGGGATCCCGAGCTTTCTTT. The chain combines TRBV5-6 with TRBJ1-1; D remains unclear. The CDR3 sequence is 11 residues long. V lost 0 bases and J 10 bases, leaving 7 bases between the germline ends. Germline V CDR1 and CDR2: SGHDT, YYEEEE.